What follows are 17 T cell receptor beta chains derived from one specimen sequenced in a study of human T cells and chemical hapten exposure. Via MiXCR, TCRdb re-called the RACE reads, giving one row per CDR3 protein. The table lists 65,000 to 100,000 distinct CDR3 sequences, about 6.6% of them singletons. Time point of the sample: patch test 2, 6 weeks after DPC sensitization. Treatment meaning: therapeutic diphenylcyclopropenone sensitization with weekly scalp DPC. The specimen comprised whole blood, sampled in connection with sensitization to the hapten diphenylcyclopropenone (DPC). These receptors were collected from a woman aged 25 to 39 with alopecia areata. Some clones in this sample may be carry-over from other donors' samples.

This clonotype was seen many times. V gene TRBV5-1 combines with J gene TRBJ2-7; 7 nucleotides agree with TRBD1. The V segment lost 4 bases and the J segment 6 bases; nucleotides outside the gene matches: 10. The CDR3 extends over 14 amino acids. The V gene's germline CDR1 is SGHRS and CDR2 YFSETQ. CDR3 protein: CASSPRPQGIEQYF. As DNA, the CDR3 is TGCGCCAGCAGCCCACGTCCACAGGGGATCGAGCAGTACTTC.

There are many counts of this clonotype. The J gene is TRBJ1-1, the V gene TRBV13; no clear D. This CDR3 spans 13 amino acids. V dropped 5 bases and J dropped 0 bases, with 7 bases sitting between them. Germline CDR1 reads PRHDT; CDR2 reads FYEKMQ (reference sequence). This chain's CDR3 is CASSQDLNTEAFF. Written as DNA, the CDR3 is TGTGCCAGCAGCCAGGACCTGAACACTGAAGCTTTCTTT.

The table lists this clonotype with many counts. V usage is TRBV20-1 and J usage is TRBJ1-2; tentatively, D is TRBD1 (5 bases). CDR1 and CDR2 from the germline V gene are DFQATT and SNEGSKA (reference sequence). This CDR3 is 14 amino acids long. V lost 2 bases and J 0 bases, leaving 10 bases between the germline ends. In DNA form, the CDR3 reads TGCAGTGCTAGAAGAAGGGGCTCTAACTATGGCTACACCTTC. It yields the protein CSARRRGSNYGYTF.

The CDR3, as DNA: TGTGCCAGCAGAACAGGGGGCATCACTGAAGCTTTCTTT. Residues: CASRTGGITEAFF. The chain is built from TRBV12-3 or TRBV12-4 and TRBJ1-1; 9 nucleotides line up with TRBD1. This CDR3 comprises 13 residues. Trimming at V came to 6 bases and at J to 4 bases, leaving 3 bases not matched to a gene.

At least ten counts were recorded for this clonotype. The chain couples TRBV20-1 to TRBJ1-2, with D maybe TRBD1 (6 bases). Germline loops: CDR1 DFQATT, CDR2 SNEGSKA (reference sequence). The V end was cut by 0 bases, the J end by 4 bases, with 15 bases between. The CDR3 runs to 15 residues. DNA for the CDR3: TGCAGTGCTAGAGATCTGGAGGGGGTAACCTATGGCTACACCTTC. Its protein product is CSARDLEGVTYGYTF.

This clonotype showed up just a few times. The V call is TRBV9, the J call TRBJ2-3; TRBD2 matches at 7 bases. CDR1 SGDLS and CDR2 YYNGEE come from the germline V gene. The CDR3 sequence is 16 residues long. J gave up 6 bases and V 2 bases, and 12 bases lay outside the gene matches. The DNA of the CDR3 is TGTGCCAGCAGCGTGGATGGCGGGGGACGAACGGATACGCAGTATTTT. Its protein is CASSVDGGGRTDTQYF. The whole variable domain, filled in from reference TRBV9 and TRBJ2-3, reads DSGVTQTPKHLITATGQRVTLRCSPRSGDLSVYWYQQSLDQGLQFLIQYYNGEERAKGNILERFSAQQFPDLHSELNLSSLELGDSALYFCASSVDGGGRTDTQYFGPGTRLTVL.

This clonotype was detected ten times or more. The chain carries TRBV20-1 and TRBJ1-6, with D perhaps TRBD1 (5 bases). From germline, CDR1 is DFQATT and CDR2 SNEGSKA (reference sequence). The CDR3 consists of 14 residues. Trimming removed 4 bases at V and 10 bases at J, with 17 bases between. The CDR3 loop reads CSATNRDFGSPLHF. The CDR3 region has the DNA TGCAGTGCTACTAACCGGGACTTTGGGTCACCCCTCCACTTT.

This clonotype occurred once. The junction departs from the called germline gene at one end, perhaps through a read error. The rearrangement joins TRBV7-2 to TRBJ1-2; D may be TRBD1 (5 bases). The V gene's germline CDR1 is SGHTA and CDR2 FQGNSA. CDR3 length: 14 residues. This CDR3 is CAGSLVPGTYGYTF. DNA for the CDR3: TGTGCCGGCAGCTTAGTTCCAGGGACCTATGGCTACACCTTC.

The rearrangement joins TRBV20-1 to TRBJ2-7; 7 nucleotides align to TRBD1. The length of the CDR3 is 13 residues. Germline V CDR1 and CDR2: DFQATT, SNEGSKA (reference sequence). V dropped 6 bases and J dropped 4; count of bases not matched to a gene: 9. The CDR3 nucleotides read TGCAGTGCCAAAAGACAGGGACCTTACGAGCAGTACTTC. Protein sequence: CSAKRQGPYEQYF.

This clonotype was seen many times. The J gene is TRBJ2-7, the V gene TRBV29-1; D assignment may be TRBD1 or TRBD2 (6 bases each). V dropped 3 bases and J dropped 0 bases, with 9 bases sitting between them. Germline V gene data show CDR1 as SQVTM and CDR2 as ANQGSEA. The CDR3 contains 13 residues. In DNA, the CDR3 is TGCAGCGTTGAGGGGGGACACTCCTACGAGCAGTACTTC. This sequence encodes CSVEGGHSYEQYF.

At least ten counts were recorded for this clonotype. V and J are TRBV12-3 or TRBV12-4 and TRBJ2-1; D may correspond to TRBD1 or TRBD2 (5 bases each). This CDR3 contains 16 residues. Trimming pared 2 bases from V and 0 bases from J, leaving 11 bases between. The CDR3 reads CASSLRSGSSYNEQFF. The CDR3 bases are TGTGCCAGCAGTTTAAGATCAGGGAGCTCCTACAATGAGCAGTTCTTC.

This clonotype was seen ten or more times. The V call is TRBV6-2 or TRBV6-3, the J call TRBJ2-2; D may be TRBD1 (5 bases). Between the trimmed V and J ends, which lost 3 bases and 7 bases, there was a span of 9 bases. Per the germline V gene, CDR1 is MNHEY and CDR2 is SVGEGT. The CDR3 runs to 13 residues. This chain's CDR3 is CASSYQGVGELFF. The CDR3 coding sequence is TGTGCCAGCAGTTATCAGGGTGTCGGGGAGCTGTTTTTT.

This rearrangement joins TRBV10-3 to TRBJ1-5; D is perhaps TRBD1 (5 bases). From germline, CDR1 is ENHRY and CDR2 SYGVKD. The V and J ends lost 3 bases and 4 bases respectively, with 10 bases between them. The CDR3 totals 14 residues. Here the CDR3 DNA reads TGTGCCATCAGTGATATCGGGGGGAATCAGCCCCAGCATTTT. It encodes CAISDIGGNQPQHF.

This clonotype was recorded at least ten times. V is TRBV9 and J is TRBJ2-3, with TRBD2 identical over 7 bases. The V gene end was trimmed by 5 bases and the J gene end by 0 bases; junction bases not matched to a gene: 3. CDR3 length: 14 amino acids. CDR1 SGDLS and CDR2 YYNGEE come from the germline V gene. This chain's CDR3 is CASSGGGSTDTQYF. CDR3 bases: TGTGCCAGCAGTGGCGGGGGTAGCACAGATACGCAGTATTTT.

This clonotype was counted between two and nine times. This chain connects TRBV27 to TRBJ2-3; no firm D call. CDR1 and CDR2 from the germline V gene are MNHEY and SMNVEV (reference sequence). V was trimmed by 2 bases and J by 3 bases, leaving 9 bases between them. CDR3 length: 14 amino acids. In nucleotides, the CDR3 is TGTGCCAGCAGTTTACCCGGCACTACAGATACGCAGTATTTT. This gives the protein CASSLPGTTDTQYF.

With regard to this clonotype: A much bigger clone sits one base away, suggesting this may be a read error. V gene TRBV7-3 combines with J gene TRBJ2-1; possibly TRBD1 for D (8 bases). The germline CDR1 and CDR2 sequences are SGHTA and FQGTGA. This CDR3 region has 15 residues. CDR3 nucleotide sequence: TGTACCAGCGGGGACTTTGGGACAGGACACAATGAGCAGTTCTTC. It encodes CTSGDFGTGHNEQFF.

This clonotype was detected many times. The V call is TRBV6-6, the J call TRBJ1-1, with D unresolved. Germline V gene data show CDR1 as MNHNY and CDR2 as SVGAGI (reference sequence). The CDR3 loop spans 12 amino acids. Trimming removed 5 bases at V and 12 bases at J, with 16 bases between. CDR3 residues: CASSLDPERTFF. Here the CDR3 DNA reads TGTGCCAGCAGTCTAGATCCTGAAAGAACTTTCTTT.